This passage covers 8 T cell receptor beta chains from one sample sequenced in a study of T-cell memory formation after mild COVID-19 (dated by TCRdb to the early 2020s). The library was made by 5' RACE. The sequencer was an Illumina NovaSeq 6000. TCRdb applied fastp at Q25 and MiXCR to the public reads, then kept only in-frame beta chains. Rows matching on CDR3 protein sequence are summarized as one entry with the most common DNA and genes. The sample yields roughly 200,000 distinct CDR3 sequences; 20% to 25% were counted once. Of the sample, roughly 23% is held by the ten largest clones. Sequencing was performed on PBMCs or a T cell subset sorted from them (not recorded which). These receptors all come from an adult woman who had mild COVID-19 (a few samples of this study predate the infection). The sample titles of this study are shuffled in the database, so cell type and time point are left out; the donor was told from shared clones.

The chain joins TRBV5-1 to TRBJ1-1; the D is unclear. CDR1 SGHRS and CDR2 YFSETQ come from the germline V gene. The CDR3 is 15 residues long. The V end was cut by 0 bases, the J end by 3 bases, with 12 bases between. The CDR3 bases are TGCGCCAGCAGCTTGGAGCGTTTGGGGTACACTGAAGCTTTCTTT. Protein product: CASSLERLGYTEAFF.

V and J are TRBV7-9 and TRBJ1-4, with D tentatively TRBD1 (5 bases). The CDR3 is made up of 16 amino acids. Trimming took 4 bases from V and 0 from J, leaving 12 bases between them. The germline V gene encodes CDR1 SEHNR and CDR2 FQNEAQ (reference sequence). CDR3 DNA: TGTGCCAGCAGCTCGGGACGGACGACAACTAATGAAAAACTGTTTTTT. This sequence encodes CASSSGRTTTNEKLFF. Supplemented by reference TRBV7-9 and TRBJ1-4, the full variable domain reads DTGVSQNPRHKITKRGQNVTFRCDPISEHNRLYWYRQTLGQGPEFLTYFQNEAQLEKSRLLSDRFSAERPKGSFSTLEIQRTEQGDSAMYLCASSSGRTTTNEKLFFGSGTQLSVL.

This clonotype has more than one count but fewer than ten. This chain links TRBV7-2 with TRBJ2-7; D ambiguous. V was shortened by 5 bases and J by 0 bases, with 11 bases between the two germline ends. The CDR3 has 14 residues. Germline CDR1 and CDR2: SGHTA and FQGNSA. In nucleotides, the CDR3 is TGTGCCAGCAGCCAAAATCCGGTCTCCTACGAGCAGTACTTC. Translating it yields CASSQNPVSYEQYF.

This clonotype was seen a few times. The V call is TRBV7-9, the J call TRBJ2-7, with a weak D call TRBD1 (5 bases). The V gene's germline CDR1 is SEHNR and CDR2 FQNEAQ (reference sequence). Between the trimmed V and J ends, which lost 0 bases and 3 bases, there was a span of 12 bases. This CDR3 contains 15 residues. The CDR3 reads CASSLAGPQGYEQYF. The DNA of the CDR3 is TGTGCCAGCAGCTTAGCCGGACCGCAGGGCTACGAGCAGTACTTC.

The chain couples TRBV12-3 or TRBV12-4 to TRBJ2-7; 11 bases match TRBD1. The CDR3 sequence is 15 residues long. The junction had 7 bases not matched to a gene; V was cut back by 6 bases and J by 3 bases. The CDR3 loop reads CASSYGTGGIYEQYF. In DNA form, the CDR3 reads TGTGCCAGCAGCTACGGGACAGGGGGTATCTACGAGCAGTACTTC.

The sample holds a few counts of this clonotype. The chain recombines TRBV20-1 with TRBJ2-1; a weak D match, TRBD1 (6 bases). The CDR3 is 15 amino acids. The ends were cut back, 6 bases at V and 2 bases at J, with 17 bases in the middle. CDR1 is DFQATT, CDR2 SNEGSKA, per germline (reference sequence). The CDR3 reads CSAALGQSAYNEQFF. Written as DNA, the CDR3 is TGCAGTGCCGCGCTAGGACAGTCGGCCTACAATGAGCAGTTCTTC.

This clonotype was seen more than once but under ten times. This chain links TRBV6-5 with TRBJ2-7; 7 bases fit TRBD2. This CDR3 contains 14 residues. V shed 4 bases and J 3 bases; nucleotides not matched to a gene: 6. Per germline, CDR1 MNHEY and CDR2 SVGAGI. This chain's CDR3 is CASSLKAGNYEQYF. DNA for the CDR3: TGTGCCAGCAGTTTGAAAGCGGGGAACTACGAGCAGTACTTC.

The sample holds a few counts of this clonotype. V is TRBV7-8 and J is TRBJ2-7; 9 bases agree with TRBD1. This CDR3 is 17 amino acids long. The germline CDR1 and CDR2 sequences are SGHVS and FQNEAQ. V dropped 4 bases and J dropped 4; count of bases not matched to a gene: 14. CDR3 residues: CASSSTPGQGLPYEQYF. In nucleotides, the CDR3 is TGTGCCAGCAGCTCCACGCCGGGACAGGGTCTCCCTTACGAGCAGTACTTC.